The 10 T cell receptor beta chains in this list originate from one sample, sequenced in a study of blood T cell repertoires in COVID-19. Method: immunoSEQ multiplex PCR; TCRdb's copy keeps in-frame clones and lacks some. The sample has around 130,000 clones; roughly 90% are singletons. The specimen was peripheral blood. These receptor sequences come from a human donor with COVID-19, enrolled during active disease. The donor label of this sample is uncertain.

The CDR3 is CASSSSGRTDTQYF. The CDR3, as DNA: TGTGCCAGCAGTTCTAGCGGGAGAACAGATACGCAGTATTTT. This chain uses TRBV6-5 with TRBJ2-3, with 10 bases matching TRBD2. After removal of 4 bases from V and 3 bases from J, the junction contained 1 base not matched to a gene. The CDR3 covers 14 residues. In germline, CDR1 is MNHEY, CDR2 SVGAGI.

The J gene is TRBJ2-7, the V gene TRBV7-9; 10 bases agree with TRBD2. Germline assignment: CDR1 SEHNR and CDR2 FQNEAQ (reference sequence). This CDR3 is built from 17 residues. Germline trimming cut 1 base from V and 4 bases from J; bases unmatched to any gene: 10. The CDR3 region has the DNA TGTGCCAGCAGCTTAGGAATAGCGGGAGGCCGATCATACGAGCAGTACTTC. The encoded protein is CASSLGIAGGRSYEQYF.

V usage is TRBV29-1 and J usage is TRBJ2-7, with 8 positions matching TRBD2. Germline-derived CDR1 and CDR2 are SQVTM and ANQGSEA. With 2 bases clipped from V and 6 bases from J, the junction kept 6 bases outside the gene matches. The CDR3 totals 13 residues. The CDR3 DNA is TGCAGCGTTGAACGGGAGGGCCCCGGCGAGCAGTACTTC. Protein sequence: CSVEREGPGEQYF.

DNA of the CDR3: TGCGCCAGCAGTAATGTTCCGGGACAGGCGAACACTGAAGCTTTCTTT. Translating it yields CASSNVPGQANTEAFF. V is TRBV10-2 and J is TRBJ1-1, with 8 positions matching TRBD1. The CDR3 consists of 16 residues. V shed 5 bases, J shed 1 base, and the junction held 9 bases outside the gene matches. Per the germline V gene, CDR1 is WSHSY and CDR2 is SAAADI.

The rearrangement links TRBV7-9 to TRBJ1-4; no definite D call. From germline, CDR1 is SEHNR and CDR2 FQNEAQ (reference sequence). V was cut by 5 bases and J by 7 bases, with 11 bases left in between. There are 13 residues in the CDR3. The CDR3 sequence is CASSDSSAEKLFF. CDR3 sequence (DNA): TGTGCCAGCAGCGACTCTTCGGCTGAAAAACTGTTTTTT. Drawing the rest from reference TRBV7-9 and TRBJ1-4, the complete variable domain is DTGVSQNPRHKITKRGQNVTFRCDPISEHNRLYWYRQTLGQGPEFLTYFQNEAQLEKSRLLSDRFSAERPKGSFSTLEIQRTEQGDSAMYLCASSDSSAEKLFFGSGTQLSVL.

Only one count was recorded for this clone. CDR3 amino acids: CASTLTGDQPQHF. The CDR3 coding sequence is TGTGCCAGTACCCTGACAGGGGACCAGCCCCAGCATTTT. J is TRBJ1-5 and V is TRBV10-3; 8 positions agree with TRBD1. This CDR3 region has 13 residues. The V gene's germline CDR1 is ENHRY and CDR2 SYGVKD. V shed 10 bases, J shed 7 bases, and the junction held 9 bases outside the gene matches.

The rearrangement joins TRBV9 to TRBJ2-1; TRBD2 matches 7 bases. Trimming removed 0 bases from V and 3 bases from J; junction bases left unmatched: 6. In germline, CDR1 is SGDLS, CDR2 YYNGEE. The CDR3 loop spans 16 amino acids. CDR3 loop: CASSVGWAGDYNEQFF. Written as DNA, the CDR3 is TGTGCCAGCAGCGTAGGATGGGCGGGAGACTACAATGAGCAGTTCTTC.

V and J are TRBV5-4 and TRBJ1-3; 7 bases match TRBD1. Germline trimming cut 5 bases from V and 5 bases from J; bases unmatched to any gene: 10. Germline V gene sequence: CDR1 SGHNT, CDR2 YYREEE (reference sequence). This CDR3 region has 15 residues. The CDR3 spells CASSTTGTLRNTIYF. CDR3 sequence (DNA): TGTGCCAGCAGTACGACAGGGACATTGAGAAACACCATATATTTT.

The chain combines TRBV5-4 with TRBJ2-5; no clear D. The CDR3 contains 13 residues. Trimming took off 0 bases at V and 2 bases at J, with 5 bases between the two ends. Germline CDR1 SGHNT, CDR2 YYREEE (reference sequence). CDR3 in amino acids: CASSLGAQETQYF. CDR3 sequence (DNA): TGTGCCAGCAGCTTGGGGGCACAAGAGACCCAGTACTTC.

This clone was seen a handful of times. The chain joins TRBV25-1 to TRBJ1-2; 9 bases fit TRBD1. Germline CDR1 reads MGHDK; CDR2 reads SYGVNS. This CDR3 comprises 15 residues. V was clipped by 1 base and J by 8 bases; unmatched bases: 8. The CDR3 loop is CASSELGQGKDGYTF. Here the CDR3 DNA reads TGTGCCAGCAGTGAATTGGGACAGGGTAAAGACGGCTACACCTTC.